The subject of this entry is one T cell receptor (beta chain). Many counts were recorded for this clonotype. Its specific antigen is unknown. The input lacks base qualities; no much larger clone sits a single base away. To synthesize cDNA, template-switch 5'RACE was performed with a primer carrying a 10-nucleotide random unique molecular identifier so that each TCR transcript was tagged. Every sequencing run covered 15-18 subjects and yielded more than 180 million TCR-beta sequences. The RNeasy kit was used for extraction of total RNA. TCR-beta VDJ regions were amplified with primers for the TCR constant region and the 5'RACE anchor, using the KAPA Real-time Library Amplification kit. Sample indexes and Illumina adaptors were added in a first PCR, after which library yield was increased in a second PCR. After Ampure bead purification, the roughly 650 bp TCR product was size-selected on a 2% E-gel SizeSelection system. Before pooling, library quality was assessed on a Bioanalyzer, concentration was determined with Qubit, and library quantification was performed with the Kapa Library Quantification kit. An Illumina HiSeq 2500 was used to sequence the libraries paired-end at 2 x 150 bp. To increase sequence diversity, about 23-32% phiX was spiked into each library pool. Per the original workflow: Quality-filtered reads were processed with the UMI-based MiGEC pipeline, and over 75% of raw TCR sequences were removed by the MiGEC pipeline during error correction. IMGT germline references were used for alignment of VDJ genes, and clonotypes were defined by a unique CDR3 amino acid sequence together with V-J genes. Clonal expansion, Shannon diversity, and CDR3 relatedness (CalcPairwiseDistances, ClusterSamples) were evaluated with VDJtools, and phylogenetic trees were built with CLCbio workbench. Expanded clones were defined as having at least 8 unique UMIs, based on coefficient-of-variation modelling across technical triplicates. TCRdb's own reprocessing of the public reads used fastp at Q25 and MiXCR and kept productive beta chains. Under each unique CDR3 protein, matching rows form one entry showing the most common genes and DNA. What appears here as the V and J calls and clone size reflects TCRdb's work, not the paper's. In all, the sample holds more than 45,000 distinct CDR3 sequences, and around 3.5% of those were seen once. The ten largest clones take up about 5.5% of the sample.

Counted from cysteine to phenylalanine, this CDR3 has 17 amino acids. The retained sequence is limited to the CDR3, 51 bases, with the frame set at the first base. Cut back by 3 bases and 5 bases, the V and J ends lie 22 bases apart. Looking up the germline V gene yields CDR1 SGHDN and CDR2 FVKESK. This sample was taken from a study of neurological immune-mediated disorders (dated by TCRdb to between 2018 and 2021). About the full investigation: Among the roughly 35 multiple sclerosis patients, roughly 31 had relapsing-remitting MS and 3 had secondary progressive MS. Using UMI-based sequencing, the study compared peripheral blood TCR-beta repertoires from patients with HTLV-I-associated myelopathy (HAM/TSP), patients with multiple sclerosis, and healthy controls. Alongside PBMC samples, the set of approximately 100 TCR-beta libraries contained longitudinal samples, technical triplicates, and paired CD4+ and CD8+ T-cell subsets that had been sorted. The cohort included about 66 subjects: approximately 14 with HAM/TSP, approximately 35 with multiple sclerosis, and roughly 20 healthy controls.

For the unsorted PBMC libraries, 2 million PBMCs were stored in RNAlater at -80 degrees C until RNA extraction and were used to generate the libraries. The multiple sclerosis patients were enrolled in a US clinical protocol that used magnetic resonance imaging to evaluate disease progression. PBMCs were separated from peripheral blood using Ficoll-Hypaque density gradient centrifugation and then cryopreserved in liquid nitrogen. On the study overall, not on this receptor specifically: TCR clonal expansion was highest in HAM/TSP patients and lowest in MS patients, with MS patients falling below even healthy controls. Across subjects, expanded clones never shared an identical CDR3 amino acid sequence, which suggests that the TCR-beta repertoires in every group were private. In phylogenetic analysis, the repertoires of 18 of 34 MS patients grouped into a cluster of related CDR3 sequences, which suggests a possible signature at the repertoire level. No association of the MS cluster with clinical or MRI features was observed, and the need for larger cohorts was stated by the authors.

The sequence is built from TRBV14 and TRBJ2-5; the D match is possibly TRBD1 or TRBD2, with 5 bases aligned in each. Sequenced: PBMCs. The sequence was collected from a middle-aged man with multiple sclerosis. The bases read TGTGCCAGCAGCCAGGGGTTCGAGCGAGGGGCGTCGGAGACCCAGTACTTC. Translated, this is CASSQGFERGASETQYF.